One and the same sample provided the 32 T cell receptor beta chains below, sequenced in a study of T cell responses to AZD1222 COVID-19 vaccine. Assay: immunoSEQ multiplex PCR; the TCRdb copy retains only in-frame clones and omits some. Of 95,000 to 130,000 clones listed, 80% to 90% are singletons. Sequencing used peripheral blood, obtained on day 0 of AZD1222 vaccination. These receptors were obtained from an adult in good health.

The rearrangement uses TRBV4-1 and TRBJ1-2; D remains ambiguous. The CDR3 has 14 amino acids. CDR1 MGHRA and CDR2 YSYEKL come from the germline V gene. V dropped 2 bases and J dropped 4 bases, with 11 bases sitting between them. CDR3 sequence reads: CASSQRTRVYGYTF. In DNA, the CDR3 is TGCGCCAGCAGCCAAAGAACAAGAGTCTATGGCTACACCTTC.

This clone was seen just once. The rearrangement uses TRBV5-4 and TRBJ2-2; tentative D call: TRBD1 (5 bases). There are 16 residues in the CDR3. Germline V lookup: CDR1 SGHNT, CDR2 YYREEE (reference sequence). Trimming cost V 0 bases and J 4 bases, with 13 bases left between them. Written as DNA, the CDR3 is TGTGCCAGCAGCTTGGGCCTTCAGGGTTCCACCGGGGAGCTGTTTTTT. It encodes CASSLGLQGSTGELFF.

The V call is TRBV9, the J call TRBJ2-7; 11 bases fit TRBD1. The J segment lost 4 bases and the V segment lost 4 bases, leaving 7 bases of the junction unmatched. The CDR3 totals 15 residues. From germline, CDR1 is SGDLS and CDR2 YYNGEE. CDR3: CASSTPGQGVYEQYF. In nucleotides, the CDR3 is TGTGCCAGCAGCACTCCGGGACAGGGGGTTTACGAGCAGTACTTC.

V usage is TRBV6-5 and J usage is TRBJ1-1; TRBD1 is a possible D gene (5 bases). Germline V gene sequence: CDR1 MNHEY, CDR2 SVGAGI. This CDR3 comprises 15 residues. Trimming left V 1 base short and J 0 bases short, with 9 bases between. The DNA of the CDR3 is TGTGCCAGCAGTTACTTTGCGACAGTGAACACTGAAGCTTTCTTT. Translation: CASSYFATVNTEAFF.

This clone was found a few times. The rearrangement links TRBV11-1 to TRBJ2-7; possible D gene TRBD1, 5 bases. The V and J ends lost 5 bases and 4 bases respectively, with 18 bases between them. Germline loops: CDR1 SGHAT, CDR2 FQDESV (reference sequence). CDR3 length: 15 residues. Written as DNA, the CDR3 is TGTGCCAGCAGCCTTGTAGGGGTTGCAGTTTACGAGCAGTACTTC. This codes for CASSLVGVAVYEQYF.

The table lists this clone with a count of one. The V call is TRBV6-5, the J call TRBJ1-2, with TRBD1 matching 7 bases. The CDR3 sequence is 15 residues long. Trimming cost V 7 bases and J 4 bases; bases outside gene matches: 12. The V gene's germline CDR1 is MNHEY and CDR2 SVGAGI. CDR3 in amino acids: CASKSQGPYPYGYTF. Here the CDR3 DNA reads TGTGCCAGCAAATCACAGGGGCCCTACCCCTATGGCTACACCTTC.

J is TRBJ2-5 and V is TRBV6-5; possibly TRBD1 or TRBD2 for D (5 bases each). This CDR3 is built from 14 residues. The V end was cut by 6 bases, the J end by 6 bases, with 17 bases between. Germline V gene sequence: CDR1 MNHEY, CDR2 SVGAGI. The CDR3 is CASRAGWDPKTQYF. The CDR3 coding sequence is TGTGCCAGCAGGGCCGGATGGGACCCAAAGACCCAGTACTTC.

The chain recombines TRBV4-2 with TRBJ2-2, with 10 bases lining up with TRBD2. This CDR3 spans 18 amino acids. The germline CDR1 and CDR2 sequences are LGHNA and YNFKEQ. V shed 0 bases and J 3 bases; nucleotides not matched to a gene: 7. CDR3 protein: CASSQEPAGGTYTGELFF. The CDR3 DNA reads TGTGCCAGCAGCCAAGAACCAGCGGGAGGGACGTACACCGGGGAGCTGTTTTTT.

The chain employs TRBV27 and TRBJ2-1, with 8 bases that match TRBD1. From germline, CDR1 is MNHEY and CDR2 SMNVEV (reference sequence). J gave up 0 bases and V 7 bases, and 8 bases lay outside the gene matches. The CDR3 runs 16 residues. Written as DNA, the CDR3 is TGTGCCAGCACCCAGGGGGCGGCCTACTCCTACAATGAGCAGTTCTTC. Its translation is CASTQGAAYSYNEQFF.

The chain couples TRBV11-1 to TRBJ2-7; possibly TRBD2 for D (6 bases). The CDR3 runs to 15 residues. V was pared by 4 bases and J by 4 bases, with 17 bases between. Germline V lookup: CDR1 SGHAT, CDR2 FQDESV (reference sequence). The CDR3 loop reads CASSYPGTPPYEQYF. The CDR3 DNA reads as TGTGCCAGCAGCTACCCCGGGACTCCTCCTTACGAGCAGTACTTC.

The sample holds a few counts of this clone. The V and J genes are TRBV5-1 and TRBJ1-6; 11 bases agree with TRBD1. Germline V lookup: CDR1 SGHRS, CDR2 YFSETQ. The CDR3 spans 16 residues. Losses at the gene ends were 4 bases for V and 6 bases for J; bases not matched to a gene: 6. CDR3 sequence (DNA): TGCGCCAGCAGCATGGGACAGGGGGTCGGTAATTCACCCCTCCACTTT. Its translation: CASSMGQGVGNSPLHF.

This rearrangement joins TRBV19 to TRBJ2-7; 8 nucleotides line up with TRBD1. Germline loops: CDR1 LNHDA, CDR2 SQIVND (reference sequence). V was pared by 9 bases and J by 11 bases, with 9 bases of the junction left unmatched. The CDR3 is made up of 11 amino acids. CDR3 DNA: TGTGCCAGATGGCGACAGGGGAATAAGTACTTC. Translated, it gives CARWRQGNKYF.

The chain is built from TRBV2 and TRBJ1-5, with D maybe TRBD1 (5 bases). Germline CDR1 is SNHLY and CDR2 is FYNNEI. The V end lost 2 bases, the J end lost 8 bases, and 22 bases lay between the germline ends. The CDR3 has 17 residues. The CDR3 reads CASSESPAWVSREPQHF. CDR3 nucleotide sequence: TGTGCCAGCAGTGAAAGCCCTGCTTGGGTGTCCAGGGAGCCCCAGCATTTT. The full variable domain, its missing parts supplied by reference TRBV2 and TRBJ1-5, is EPEVTQTPSHQVTQMGQEVILRCVPISNHLYFYWYRQILGQKVEFLVSFYNNEISEKSEIFDDQFSVERPDGSNFTLKIRSTKLEDSAMYFCASSESPAWVSREPQHFGDGTRLSIL.

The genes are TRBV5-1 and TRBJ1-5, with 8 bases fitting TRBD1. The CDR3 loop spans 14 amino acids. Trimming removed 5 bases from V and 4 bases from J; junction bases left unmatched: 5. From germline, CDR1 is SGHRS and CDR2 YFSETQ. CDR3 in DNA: TGCGCCAGCAGTCCAGGGGGCAAGAATCAGCCCCAGCATTTT. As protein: CASSPGGKNQPQHF.

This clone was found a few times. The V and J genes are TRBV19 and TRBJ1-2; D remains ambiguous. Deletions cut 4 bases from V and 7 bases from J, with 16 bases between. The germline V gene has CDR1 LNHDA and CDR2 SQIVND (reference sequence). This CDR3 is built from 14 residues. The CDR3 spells CASSTNTGIGGYTF. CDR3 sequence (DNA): TGTGCCAGTAGTACCAACACGGGGATTGGTGGCTACACCTTC.

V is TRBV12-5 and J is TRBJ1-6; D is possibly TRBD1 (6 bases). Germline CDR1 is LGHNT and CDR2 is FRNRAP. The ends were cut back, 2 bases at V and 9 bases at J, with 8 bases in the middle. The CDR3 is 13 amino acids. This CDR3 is CASGLRDTSPLHF. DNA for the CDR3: TGTGCTAGTGGTTTGCGGGACACTTCACCCCTCCACTTT.

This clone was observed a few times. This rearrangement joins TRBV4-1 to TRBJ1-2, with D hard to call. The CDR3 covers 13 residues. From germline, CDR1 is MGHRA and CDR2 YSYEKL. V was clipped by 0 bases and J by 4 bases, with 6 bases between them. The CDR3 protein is CASSQDGSYGYTF. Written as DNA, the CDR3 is TGCGCCAGCAGCCAAGATGGGTCCTATGGCTACACCTTC.

CDR3 nucleotides: TGTGCCAGCAGCTTAGGGGACTACGAGCAGTACTTC. Amino acid sequence: CASSLGDYEQYF. The chain has TRBV7-9 and TRBJ2-7; D is ambiguous. Germline V gene lookup returns CDR1 SEHNR and CDR2 FQNEAQ (reference sequence). The length of the CDR3 is 12 residues. Trimming left V 1 base short and J 3 bases short, with 4 bases between.

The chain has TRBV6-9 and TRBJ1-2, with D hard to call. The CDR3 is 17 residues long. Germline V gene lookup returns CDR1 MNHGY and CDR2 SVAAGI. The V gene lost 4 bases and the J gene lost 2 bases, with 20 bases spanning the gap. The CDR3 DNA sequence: TGTGCCAGCAGTTTCGTCCGGGTCCGGACGGTAAACTATGGCTACACCTTC. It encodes CASSFVRVRTVNYGYTF.

The DNA for the CDR3 is TGTGCCAGCAGTTTCCTCCCGGGACAGGGGTATGGCTACACCTTC. Translation: CASSFLPGQGYGYTF. The J gene is TRBJ1-2, the V gene TRBV6-4, with 10 bases matching TRBD1. The CDR3 is made up of 15 amino acids. V was clipped by 5 bases and J by 5 bases; unmatched bases: 8. From germline, CDR1 is MRHNA and CDR2 SNTAGT.

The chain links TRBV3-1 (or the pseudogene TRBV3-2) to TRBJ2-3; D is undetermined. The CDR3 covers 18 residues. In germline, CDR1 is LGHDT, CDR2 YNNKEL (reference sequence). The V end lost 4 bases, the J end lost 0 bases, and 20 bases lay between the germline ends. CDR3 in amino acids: CASSLLSTVVGSTDTQYF. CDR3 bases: TGTGCCAGCAGCCTCCTCTCGACGGTAGTCGGTAGCACAGATACGCAGTATTTT.

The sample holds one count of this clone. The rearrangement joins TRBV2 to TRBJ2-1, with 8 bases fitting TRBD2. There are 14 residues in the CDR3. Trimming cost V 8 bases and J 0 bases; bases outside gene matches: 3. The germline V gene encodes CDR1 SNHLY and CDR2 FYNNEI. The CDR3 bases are TGTGCCAGCCCCAGCGGGAGCTCCTACAATGAGCAGTTCTTC. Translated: CASPSGSSYNEQFF.

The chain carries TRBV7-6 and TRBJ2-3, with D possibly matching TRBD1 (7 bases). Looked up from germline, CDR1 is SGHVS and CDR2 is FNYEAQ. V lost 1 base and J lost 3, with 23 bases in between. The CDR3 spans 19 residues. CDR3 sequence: CASSLEVGGQAGRTDTQYF. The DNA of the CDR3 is TGTGCCAGCAGCTTAGAGGTGGGAGGACAGGCCGGCAGGACAGATACGCAGTATTTT.

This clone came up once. This CDR3 is CASRGGSSYNEQFF. The CDR3 DNA follows: TGTGCCAGCCGGGGCGGGAGCTCCTACAATGAGCAGTTCTTC. V and J are TRBV2 and TRBJ2-1, with TRBD2 matching over 7 bases. V gave up 8 bases and J gave up 0 bases; unmatched junction bases: 4. This CDR3 contains 14 residues. From germline, CDR1 is SNHLY and CDR2 FYNNEI.

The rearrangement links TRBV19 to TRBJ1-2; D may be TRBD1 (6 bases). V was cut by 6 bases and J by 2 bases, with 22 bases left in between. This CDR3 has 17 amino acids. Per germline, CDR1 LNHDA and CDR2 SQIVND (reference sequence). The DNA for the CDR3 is TGTGCCAGTAGCCCCCACCAGCAGGACAGAACCAACTATGGCTACACCTTC. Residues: CASSPHQQDRTNYGYTF.

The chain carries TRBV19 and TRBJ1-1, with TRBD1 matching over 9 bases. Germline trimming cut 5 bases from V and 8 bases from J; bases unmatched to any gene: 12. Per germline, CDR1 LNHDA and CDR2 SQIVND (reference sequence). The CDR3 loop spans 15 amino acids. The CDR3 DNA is TGTGCCAGTAGTGCAACCGGGACAGGGTATCGGGAAGCTTTCTTT. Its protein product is CASSATGTGYREAFF. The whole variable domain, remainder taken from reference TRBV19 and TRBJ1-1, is DGGITQSPKYLFRKEGQNVTLSCEQNLNHDAMYWYRQDPGQGLRLIYYSQIVNDFQKGDIAEGYSVSREKKESFPLTVTSAQKNPTAFYLCASSATGTGYREAFFGQGTRLTVV.

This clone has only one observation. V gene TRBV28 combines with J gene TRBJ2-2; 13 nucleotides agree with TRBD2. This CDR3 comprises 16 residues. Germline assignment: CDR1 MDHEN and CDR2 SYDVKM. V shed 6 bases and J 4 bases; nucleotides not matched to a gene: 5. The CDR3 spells CASRQGLAGFTGELFF. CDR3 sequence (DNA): TGTGCCAGCAGACAGGGACTAGCGGGGTTCACCGGGGAGCTGTTTTTT.

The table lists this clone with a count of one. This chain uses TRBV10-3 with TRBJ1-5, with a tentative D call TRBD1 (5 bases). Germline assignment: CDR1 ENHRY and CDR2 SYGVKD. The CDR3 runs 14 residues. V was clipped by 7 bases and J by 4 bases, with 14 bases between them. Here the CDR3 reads CAIKDERGNQPQHF. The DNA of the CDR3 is TGTGCCATCAAGGACGAGAGGGGTAATCAGCCCCAGCATTTT.

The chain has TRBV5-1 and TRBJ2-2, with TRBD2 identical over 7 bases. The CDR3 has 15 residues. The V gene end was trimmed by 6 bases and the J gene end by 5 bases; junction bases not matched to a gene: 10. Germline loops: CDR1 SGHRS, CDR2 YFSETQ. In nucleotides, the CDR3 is TGCGCCAGCACCTGGGGCGGGAGCGGTACCGGGGAGCTGTTTTTT. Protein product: CASTWGGSGTGELFF.

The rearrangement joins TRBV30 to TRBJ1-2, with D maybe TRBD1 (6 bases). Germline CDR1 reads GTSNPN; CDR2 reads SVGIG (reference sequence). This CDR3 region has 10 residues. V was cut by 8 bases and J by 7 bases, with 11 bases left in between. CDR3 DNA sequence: TGTGCCGGAAAGGGGGGTGGCTACACCTTC. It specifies CAGKGGGYTF.

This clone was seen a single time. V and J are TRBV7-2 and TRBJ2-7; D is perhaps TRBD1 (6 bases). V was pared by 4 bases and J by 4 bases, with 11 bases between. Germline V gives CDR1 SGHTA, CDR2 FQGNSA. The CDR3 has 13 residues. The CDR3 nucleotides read TGTGCCAGCAGCTCCAGGGGACGGTACGAGCAGTACTTC. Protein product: CASSSRGRYEQYF.

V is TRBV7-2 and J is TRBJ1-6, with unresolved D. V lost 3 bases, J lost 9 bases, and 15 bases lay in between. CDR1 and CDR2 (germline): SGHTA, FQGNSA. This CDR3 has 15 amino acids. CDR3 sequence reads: CASSFQTSSGSPLHF. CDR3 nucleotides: TGTGCCAGCAGCTTCCAAACTAGTAGTGGTTCACCCCTCCACTTT. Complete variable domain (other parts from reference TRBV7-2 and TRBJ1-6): GAGVSQSPSNKVTEKGKDVELRCDPISGHTALYWYRQSLGQGLEFLIYFQGNSAPDKSGLPSDRFSAERTGGSVSTLTIQRTQQEDSAVYLCASSFQTSSGSPLHFGNGTRLTVT.